This passage covers 9 T cell receptor beta chains from one sample sequenced in a study of blood T cells in healthy people across ages. Then a second PCR, running about 7 to 11 cycles, was carried out with a sample-barcoded 5' primer and a J-beta primer mix. One entry per CDR3 protein, called by TCRdb with MiXCR from the 5' RACE reads. Found here are roughly 1,500,000 distinct CDR3 sequences, roughly 32% of them singletons; the top ten hold about 11%. Sequencing was done on a sample of blood. These TCRs come from a woman in her 30s in good health.

This chain connects TRBV27 to TRBJ1-4, with 9 bases identical to TRBD1. CDR3 length: 16 amino acids. Germline V gene lookup returns CDR1 MNHEY and CDR2 SMNVEV (reference sequence). With V trimmed by 8 bases and J by 4 bases, 11 bases remained unmatched. The CDR3 sequence is CASEGQGAGFNEKLFF. CDR3 bases: TGTGCCAGCGAGGGACAGGGCGCCGGGTTTAATGAAAAACTGTTTTTT.

The V gene is TRBV4-1, the J gene TRBJ2-2; no clear D. The V end was cut by 1 base, the J end by 0 bases, with 9 bases between. The CDR3 spans 16 residues. Germline loops: CDR1 MGHRA, CDR2 YSYEKL. Here the CDR3 DNA reads TGCGCCAGCAGCCAAGCGGTAGGGTCGAACACCGGGGAGCTGTTTTTT. It is translated as CASSQAVGSNTGELFF.

The gene calls are TRBV20-1 and TRBJ2-2; 9 nucleotides agree with TRBD2. The V segment lost 0 bases and the J segment 5 bases; nucleotides outside the gene matches: 7. The CDR3 is 16 residues long. From germline, CDR1 is DFQATT and CDR2 SNEGSKA (reference sequence). DNA for the CDR3: TGCAGTGCTAGAGATTATAGCGGGAGTCGTACCGGGGAGCTGTTTTTT. It translates to CSARDYSGSRTGELFF.

This rearrangement joins TRBV6-1 to TRBJ2-1; no clear D gene. This CDR3 is built from 14 residues. CDR1 and CDR2 from the germline V gene are MNHNS and SASEGT. Trimming shortened V by 1 base and J by 8 bases, and 12 bases separated the two germline ends. CDR3: CASSEDRRAHEQFF. Written as DNA, the CDR3 is TGTGCCAGCAGTGAAGATAGACGGGCCCATGAGCAGTTCTTC.

This sequence joins TRBV20-1 and TRBJ2-2; 7 bases are a match to TRBD1. The CDR3 totals 16 residues. V was pared by 2 bases and J by 3 bases, with 9 bases of the junction left unmatched. The germline V gene encodes CDR1 DFQATT and CDR2 SNEGSKA (reference sequence). The DNA for the CDR3 is TGCAGTGCTAGATACCCAGGGGGAAGGTACACCGGGGAGCTGTTTTTT. Translating gives CSARYPGGRYTGELFF.

This clonotype has just a few counts. The chain carries TRBV20-1 and TRBJ2-1; TRBD1 matches 10 bases. Unmatched junction bases numbered 11, after V lost 7 bases and J lost 8 bases. The germline V gene encodes CDR1 DFQATT and CDR2 SNEGSKA (reference sequence). The CDR3 loop spans 14 amino acids. DNA for the CDR3: TGCAGTGGGGGAGGCGGGACAGGGGCTGATGAGCAGTTCTTC. It is translated as CSGGGGTGADEQFF.

The V and J genes are TRBV27 and TRBJ2-7, with a tentative D call TRBD1 (6 bases). Trimming left V 3 bases short and J 5 bases short, with 11 bases between. The V gene's germline CDR1 is MNHEY and CDR2 SMNVEV (reference sequence). This CDR3 comprises 13 residues. CDR3 DNA: TGTGCCAGCAGTTTTATCAGGGGTAACGAGCAGTACTTC. This codes for CASSFIRGNEQYF.

The V and J genes are TRBV11-3 and TRBJ1-5, with D uncertain. The germline V gene encodes CDR1 SGHNT and CDR2 YENEEA. The CDR3 extends over 13 amino acids. Trimming removed 5 bases at V and 6 bases at J, with 11 bases between. The CDR3 nucleotides are TGTGCCAGCAGCCTGAGGATAGCTCAGCCCCAGCATTTT. Protein: CASSLRIAQPQHF.

The gene calls are TRBV10-3 and TRBJ1-2; unclear D gene. This CDR3 contains 11 residues. V lost 6 bases, J lost 5 bases, and 7 bases lay in between. The V gene's germline CDR1 is ENHRY and CDR2 SYGVKD. For the CDR3, the DNA is TGTGCCATCAGGGATGGGTATGGCTACACCTTC. Residues: CAIRDGYGYTF.